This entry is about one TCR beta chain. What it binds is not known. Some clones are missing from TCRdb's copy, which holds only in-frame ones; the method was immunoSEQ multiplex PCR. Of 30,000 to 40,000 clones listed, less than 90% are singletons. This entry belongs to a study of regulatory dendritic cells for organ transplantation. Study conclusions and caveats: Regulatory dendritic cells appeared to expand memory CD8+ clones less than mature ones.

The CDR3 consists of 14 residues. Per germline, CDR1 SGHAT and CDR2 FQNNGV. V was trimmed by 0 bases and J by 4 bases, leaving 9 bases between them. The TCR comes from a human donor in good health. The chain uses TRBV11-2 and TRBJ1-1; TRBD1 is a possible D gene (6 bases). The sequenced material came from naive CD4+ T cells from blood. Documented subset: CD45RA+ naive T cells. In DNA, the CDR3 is TGTGCCAGCAGCTTAGATGGGGGCCTCACTGAAGCTTTCTTT. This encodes CASSLDGGLTEAFF.